Reported below is one T cell receptor beta chain. Its antigen remains unidentified. Base-call qualities are not available, and no considerably larger clone is one nucleotide away. The data derive from a study of blood T cell repertoires in COVID-19 (TCRdb year 2020). Notes on the research overall: The collaborator samples originated in the United States, Italy and Spain and spanned the acute and convalescent phases of COVID-19. The material from the prospective study consisted of cDNA or gDNA derived from T cells, B-cell-depleted T cells, or PBMCs. Subjects who had been exposed to COVID-19, were actively infected with it, or had recovered from it provided the deeply sampled blood TCRbeta repertoires that made up the dataset. The repertoires were made available in a free public database intended to serve as a resource for research on the immune response to SARS-CoV-2. The samples were drawn from the first 160 participants of the ongoing ImmuneRACE study and from 1,200 or so subjects provided by 6 global collaborators. Nearly every sample came with metadata listing a de-identified subject ID, COVID-19 status, age in years and sex. HLA class I and class II types, where available, came from metadata supplied by the sample provider rather than from assay-based typing. Here is what the overall study found, with its caveats: How much clinical and demographic metadata was included differed by source and by participant, and the metadata was provided uncurated.

The trim is 1 base for V and 4 bases for J, with a gap of 10 bases between the germline ends. According to the germline V gene, CDR1 reads SGHTA and CDR2 reads FQGNSA. From cysteine to phenylalanine, the CDR3 is 14 amino acids long. Left in the record is the CDR3 DNA by itself, 42 bases read in frame from the first base. TCRbeta CDR3 regions were amplified from genomic DNA using the immunoSEQ Assay, a bias-controlled multiplex PCR. The published analysis was carried out like this. The number of nucleated cells in each sample was estimated by amplification of reference gene primers within the assay. To quantify the absolute abundance of each unique TCRbeta CDR3 rearrangement, sequence reads were collapsed and filtered. For each sample, productive Simpson clonality was calculated as the square root of Simpson's diversity index over productive rearrangements. Not all clones reach the TCRdb copy of this immuneACCESS table, which keeps in-frame sequences only. Checked studies attribute under half of the gap to unresolved V genes and leave the rest unexplained. V and J calls and clone size come straight from that table; D and trimming were deduced from the DNA. Here the sample has roughly 24,000 clones; roughly nine tenths occur a single time. The ten largest clonotypes hold roughly a quarter of the sample.

In Seattle, one collaborating source enrolled patients while the infection was active and tracked those patients longitudinally over the course of disease. The collaborating institutions used their own protocols to collect whole blood in K2EDTA tubes. Collaborator samples were shipped for TCRbeta analysis as frozen whole blood, isolated PBMCs, or DNA extracted from either sample type. The receptor chain draws on TRBV7-2 and TRBJ1-1, with the D segment identity uncertain. The sequencing input was peripheral blood. This receptor was taken from a man in his sixties or seventies with COVID-19, enrolled during active disease. The CDR3 in this case is CASSLGVTGTEAFF. The bases are TGTGCCAGCAGCTTAGGGGTAACGGGCACTGAAGCTTTCTTT.